Listed below are T cell receptor beta chains from one sample, sequenced in a study of blood T cell repertoires in COVID-19. Measured with immunoSEQ multiplex PCR; TCRdb has only the in-frame clones, and not every one. The table lists 210,000 or so clones, around nine tenths of them singletons, with approximately 12% in the top ten. The sample consisted of peripheral blood. These receptors all come from a woman aged 18-29 years who had recovered from COVID-19. CDR3s include the opening cysteine and the closing phenylalanine or tryptophan. The D gene is left open where the match is weak. For some rows the clone size is stated as once, few or many, or as a class when expanded; others skip it.

. . TRBV6-5 CASSYALRGETQYF
. . TRBV29-1 CSPSTDTQYF
TRBD2 few TRBV6-5 CASRRLAGYEQYF
TRBD2 once TRBV5-1 CASSFWLGLAGISSYNEQFF
TRBD1 . TRBV7-9 CASSPRLGQVRTEAFF
. . TRBV30 CAWSVFQGINEKLFF
TRBD2 . TRBV11-3 CASSLGLAGEQYF
. . TRBV4-3 CASSQPNSYNEQFF
. few TRBV9 CASSAGFDQPQHF
TRBD2 . TRBV30 CAWTEGLAGSEQFF
. . TRBV2 CASSWEGRQANTGELFF
TRBD2 few TRBV6-4 CASSDSLAGADTQYF
TRBD2 once TRBV4-2 CASSQDLLAYNEQFF
. . TRBV15 CATSRNTGSPSYQPQHF
. . TRBV7-9 CASSFIQAKNIQYF